This T cell receptor beta chain is from a study of cytomegalovirus exposure and HLA in healthy donors. Study conclusions and caveats: In a later analysis, TCR association rates varied by HLA locus: DRB1 most, HLA-C fewest. Later analysis demonstrated an association between a missense DCLRE1C variant and TCR beta V- and J-gene trimming. Follow-up analysis seemed to connect common viral pathogens with several of the most significant clusters identified.

About this clone: Antigen unknown.

PCR amplification relied on 60 Vbeta primers (plus 13 Jbeta primers). As processed by the authors: Counted up in a later analysis, unique TCR beta chains came to about 83 million, with around 10 million shared. Sequenced by immunoSEQ multiplex PCR; TCRdb stores in-frame clones only, minus some. V and J calls plus clone size are reproduced from that table; the DNA served to infer D and trimming. The profile shows around 150,000 clones, nearly 80% of them singletons. The CDR3 loop spans 16 amino acids. Germline V gives CDR1 SEHNR, CDR2 FQNEAQ (reference sequence). V gave up 1 base and J gave up 2 bases; unmatched junction bases: 2.

This rearrangement joins TRBV7-9 to TRBJ2-3; 11 bases line up with TRBD2. This TCR came from a woman aged 50 to 60 in good health and CMV-seropositive. Sequencing was performed on PBMCs. The CDR3 here is CASSLGGLAVTDTQYF. Written as DNA, the CDR3 is TGTGCCAGCAGCTTAGGGGGACTAGCGGTCACAGATACGCAGTATTTT.